The clone carrying this T cell receptor (beta chain) was counted between two and nine times. These data are taken from a study of blood T cell repertoires in COVID-19. The CDR3 has 15 amino acids. CDR1 and CDR2 from the germline V gene are SNHLY and FYNNEI. V was trimmed by 1 base and J by 4 bases, leaving 14 bases between them. Methods used by the authors: Estimates of nucleated cell counts were drawn from the amplification of reference gene primers. Clones were sequenced by immunoSEQ multiplex PCR, and TCRdb holds only the in-frame ones, with some missing. That table is the source of V, J and clone size, and D and trimming were worked out from the DNA. This sample yields some 200,000 clones, of which about 80% are seen a single time; just over 8.5% belongs to the top ten.

This TCR came from a woman between 50 and 59 years old with active or convalescent COVID-19. The chain carries TRBV2 and TRBJ2-7, with a tentative D call TRBD1 (5 bases). Sequenced material: peripheral blood. In DNA form, the CDR3 reads TGTGCCAGCAGTGAAGGACAGCTCGATGTGTACGAGCAGTACTTC. Its protein is CASSEGQLDVYEQYF.